These 13 T cell receptor beta chains originate from one sample sequenced in a study of control samples from healthy donors and cancer patients. Here immunoSEQ multiplex PCR was the method, and the copy in TCRdb shows in-frame clones only, minus some. Seen here are approximately 230,000 clones, roughly 82% observed once, and the top ten hold about an eighth. Material for sequencing was PBMCs. The source is a woman aged 60-75 years with lung cancer.

V gene TRBV6-2 or TRBV6-3 combines with J gene TRBJ2-2; 11 nucleotides agree with TRBD1. CDR1 and CDR2 from the germline V gene are MNHEY and SVGEGT. There are 15 residues in the CDR3. V was pared by 5 bases and J by 6 bases, with 5 bases of the junction left unmatched. CDR3: CASSPWTGGPGELFF. CDR3 nucleotide sequence: TGTGCCAGCAGTCCATGGACAGGGGGCCCCGGGGAGCTGTTTTTT.

This clone has just one count. This sequence joins TRBV18 and TRBJ2-3; possibly TRBD1 or TRBD2 for D (5 bases each). Trimming stripped 6 bases from V and 4 bases from J, with 14 bases between. The CDR3 length is 14 residues. Germline-derived CDR1 and CDR2 are KGHSH and LQKENI. The CDR3 sequence: CASSPGAGADTQYF. CDR3 nucleotide sequence: TGTGCCAGCTCGCCCGGGGCCGGCGCAGATACGCAGTATTTT.

The chain joins TRBV2 to TRBJ1-5; no definite D call. V lost 3 bases and J lost 5, with 8 bases in between. Germline CDR1 SNHLY, CDR2 FYNNEI. The CDR3 length is 13 residues. CDR3 nucleotide sequence: TGTGCCAGCAGTGAGCGGAGGGATCAGCCCCAGCATTTT. Its protein is CASSERRDQPQHF. The full variable domain, its missing parts supplied by reference TRBV2 and TRBJ1-5, is EPEVTQTPSHQVTQMGQEVILRCVPISNHLYFYWYRQILGQKVEFLVSFYNNEISEKSEIFDDQFSVERPDGSNFTLKIRSTKLEDSAMYFCASSERRDQPQHFGDGTRLSIL.

This chain connects TRBV18 to TRBJ2-5; no clear D gene. V gave up 3 bases and J gave up 2 bases, with 10 bases separating them. The CDR3 has 14 residues. The germline gives CDR1 KGHSH, CDR2 LQKENI. CDR3 loop: CASSPVGLQETQYF. The CDR3 bases are TGTGCCAGCTCACCTGTCGGATTACAAGAGACCCAGTACTTC.

This rearrangement joins TRBV28 to TRBJ1-1, with D maybe TRBD1 (5 bases). The CDR3 has 15 residues. Germline values: CDR1 MDHEN, CDR2 SYDVKM. Trimming shortened V by 6 bases and J by 5 bases, and 19 bases separated the two germline ends. Here the CDR3 reads CASSPPPRGGTEAFF. The CDR3 nucleotides are TGTGCCAGCAGCCCGCCGCCGAGGGGTGGAACTGAAGCTTTCTTT.

This sequence joins TRBV2 and TRBJ1-1; tentatively, D is TRBD1 (6 bases). Trimming removed 3 bases at V and 8 bases at J, with 16 bases between. This CDR3 is 14 amino acids long. Germline CDR1 SNHLY, CDR2 FYNNEI. The CDR3 sequence is CASSDRGAAREAFF. The DNA of the CDR3 is TGTGCCAGCAGTGATCGGGGGGCAGCCCGCGAAGCTTTCTTT.

The chain combines TRBV2 with TRBJ1-5; TRBD1 matches 7 bases. The CDR3 contains 16 residues. Germline assignment: CDR1 SNHLY and CDR2 FYNNEI. V lost 3 bases, J lost 0 bases, and 5 bases stayed unmatched. CDR3 sequence reads: CASSEDRWYSNQPQHF. For the CDR3, the DNA is TGTGCCAGCAGTGAGGACAGGTGGTATAGCAATCAGCCCCAGCATTTT.

The chain recombines TRBV9 with TRBJ2-2; the D gene is possibly TRBD1 (5 bases). Trimming took 0 bases from V and 1 from J, leaving 10 bases between them. There are 16 residues in the CDR3. The germline gives CDR1 SGDLS, CDR2 YYNGEE. The CDR3 sequence is CASSVDFQGNTGELFF. Written as DNA, the CDR3 is TGTGCCAGCAGCGTAGACTTCCAGGGGAACACCGGGGAGCTGTTTTTT.

As DNA, the CDR3 is TGTGCCAGCAGCCAAGAGGGCTCCTACACCTACGAGCAGTACTTC. This codes for CASSQEGSYTYEQYF. The chain combines TRBV3-1 (or the pseudogene TRBV3-2) with TRBJ2-7; D unclear. Trimming took 0 bases from V and 2 from J, leaving 11 bases between them. This CDR3 contains 15 residues. Looked up from germline, CDR1 is LGHDT and CDR2 is YNNKEL (reference sequence).

CDR3 nucleotide sequence: TGTGCCAGCAGCGTCAATCCAACCCAGGGGATAGGGGGCTACACCTTC. The encoded protein is CASSVNPTQGIGGYTF. This sequence joins TRBV5-6 and TRBJ1-2, with a tentative D call TRBD1 (6 bases). The ends were cut back, 4 bases at V and 8 bases at J, with 24 bases in the middle. This CDR3 is built from 16 residues. Germline V gives CDR1 SGHDT, CDR2 YYEEEE. Complete variable domain (other parts from reference TRBV5-6 and TRBJ1-2): DAGVTQSPTHLIKTRGQQVTLRCSPKSGHDTVSWYQQALGQGPQFIFQYYEEEERQRGNFPDRFSGHQFPNYSSELNVNALLLGDSALYLCASSVNPTQGIGGYTFGSGTRLTVV.

This clone turned up a few times. J is TRBJ2-1 and V is TRBV6-6; D not certain. Germline assignment: CDR1 MNHNY and CDR2 SVGAGI (reference sequence). The CDR3 totals 14 residues. Trimming removed 0 bases from V and 5 bases from J, with 8 bases in between. The CDR3 region is CASSYSGSNNEQFF. CDR3 nucleotides: TGTGCCAGCAGTTACTCGGGCAGTAACAATGAGCAGTTCTTC.

This chain's CDR3 is CASSESGLAGGFYEQYF. The CDR3 nucleotides read TGCGCCAGCAGTGAGTCCGGACTAGCGGGAGGTTTCTACGAGCAGTACTTC. The rearrangement uses TRBV10-1 and TRBJ2-7, with 14 bases lining up with TRBD2. This CDR3 contains 17 residues. Germline CDR1 is WNHNN and CDR2 is SYGVQD (reference sequence). Trimming took 0 bases from V and 3 from J; bases not matched to a gene: 4.

V gene TRBV27 combines with J gene TRBJ1-2; 9 positions agree with TRBD1. CDR1 MNHEY and CDR2 SMNVEV come from the germline V gene (reference sequence). The J segment lost 4 bases and the V segment lost 5 bases, leaving 11 bases of the junction unmatched. The CDR3 consists of 16 residues. The DNA for the CDR3 is TGTGCCAGCAGTCTTACCCCGGGACAGGGAGCCTATGGCTACACCTTC. As protein: CASSLTPGQGAYGYTF.